This T cell receptor beta chain was captured in a study of cytomegalovirus exposure and HLA in healthy donors (dated 2017 in TCRdb). Turning to the overall study: An earlier analysis of approximately 640 of the donors reported 250 to 350 Gb of sequence data and more than 90 million unique TCR beta sequences from roughly 180 million T cells. Around 300 gigabases of sequencing data and tens of millions of unique TCR sequences were included in an early release covering around 650 HLA-typed donors. Of the 300 to 450 genotyped donors, roughly 80% were placed in the genetic ancestry cluster associated with self-reported Caucasian donors. The study aimed to test whether cataloging public T cell receptors could reveal signatures of past pathogen exposure. The T cell repertoires of around 670 subjects were profiled by immunosequencing and related to cytomegalovirus serostatus. Along with the roughly 700-subject first cohort, a separate validation cohort of over a hundred different subjects was used. To predict cytomegalovirus infection status, the study brought together high-throughput TCR immunosequencing, statistical association of individual TCRs with disease status, and machine learning. A later analysis re-examined previously published TCR beta repertoires from 610 or so donors and added high-resolution HLA genotyping to investigate patterns of TCR occurrence. In the later analysis, no new phenotypic data were used to find candidate immune exposures; instead, reliance was placed on TCR beta sequences and their occurrence across donors. To decide whether each TCR beta V gene segment behaved as functional or pseudogenic, an earlier analysis of approximately 600 of the donors relied on high-throughput TCR beta sequencing. Alongside the repertoire data, information on donor age, sex, ethnicity and CMV serostatus was compiled. Genome-wide SNP genotypes for about three fifths of the roughly 670 donors were used in a later genetic analysis, which treated that subset as a discovery cohort. All discovery cohort repertoires had been generated on a single sequencing platform. HLA typing included class I and class II loci at four-digit resolution. Typing coverage varied by locus: roughly 620-640 donors for A, B, C, DRB1 and DQB1; roughly 510 for DQA1; around 610 for DPA1; under 490 for DPB1. A handful of DR-DQ haplotypes were treated as single units for association and clustering because of strong linkage in the cohort. Among under 450 genotyped donors of the cohort, an average of about 240,000 unique TCR beta nucleotide sequences were sequenced per donor, about a sixth of them non-productive.

Details on this clone: What this receptor recognizes is not known. Base-call qualities are not available, and no considerably larger clone is one nucleotide away.

For CDR1 and CDR2, the germline V gene (reference sequence) lists LNHDA and SQIVND. V drops 3 bases and J drops 1 base, leaving 9 bases in between. There are 14 amino acids in the CDR3, from cysteine to phenylalanine inclusive. Only the CDR3 region is kept as DNA, spanning 42 bases read in frame from base 1. The cohort consisted of more than 650 healthy bone marrow donors. At the time of sampling, every cohort member was nominally healthy, though immune exposures that went unrecorded were likely present. The donor was CMV seropositive and was included in the group of almost 300 seropositive cohort members. Each donor provided a peripheral blood sample, and peripheral blood mononuclear cells were used for TCR beta sequencing. Genomic DNA was extracted from the blood cell samples with the Qiagen DNeasy Blood Extraction Kit. To prepare the library, the immunoSEQ multiplex PCR assay was applied. For the multiplex PCR, a mixture combining 60 forward primers for TCR Vbeta segments and 13 reverse primers for TCR Jbeta segments was used. The CDR3 region of rearranged TCR beta genes was amplified from genomic DNA by a multiplex PCR assay. The amplified TCR beta libraries were sequenced on the Illumina HiSeq System as 87-base-pair reads. From the authors' description of their analysis: A later analysis tallied tens of millions of unique TCR beta chains across the 666 repertoires, and about 12 million of those chains were shared by two or more donors. Raw reads were error-corrected and collapsed into unique sequences by a nearest-neighbor algorithm in which closely related sequences were merged to remove PCR and sequencing errors. Alignment of CDR3 sequences to IMGT reference sequences was used to assign V, D and J gene segments. Each retained sequence needed at least a six-nucleotide match to both a V gene segment and a J gene segment. A rearrangement was called productive if the CDR3 had no stop codons and remained in frame with V and J, and every other rearrangement was called non-productive. Following IMGT convention, CDR3 was defined as the stretch from the second conserved V-encoded cysteine up to the conserved J-encoded phenylalanine. The earlier analysis of 587 of the donors excluded any sequence lacking an unambiguous match to a single V gene segment. An earlier analysis of several hundred of the donors classified V segments as functional when productive rearrangements were above 56.7% and as segregating when the standard deviation between donors was above 5%. A statistical classification framework was built to diagnose cytomegalovirus status from the catalog of TCR beta chain sequences. In a later analysis, V and J genes were assigned by comparing TCR nucleotide sequences against IMGT/GENE-DB human TR gene sequences. The TCRdist pipeline was used in a later analysis to assign CDR3 sequences and most-parsimonious VDJ recombination scenarios. In a later analysis, each TCR beta chain was defined by its CDR3 amino acid sequence together with its V-gene family, and reads lacking a unique V-gene family were excluded. To address suspected cross-contamination and a sequencing artifact, a later analysis removed roughly 580 highly shared, low-generation-probability nucleotide sequences. For each public chain, a later analysis derived a clonal expansion index from normalized ranks of inferred template counts within each repertoire. In a later analysis, generation probabilities were computed with a VDJ recombination model fitted to out-of-frame rearrangements, and the resulting probabilities were checked against IGoR. Hypergeometric tests were used in a later analysis to score TCR-TCR, TCR-HLA and TCR-CMV co-occurrence, with a repertoire-size bias correction applied to the TCR pairs. To estimate false discovery rates, a later analysis permuted the HLA or CMV assignments 20 times. In a later analysis, co-occurring TCRs were grouped with DBSCAN, and TCRdist sequence similarity was added when clustering was performed within HLA-allele-positive subsets. Repertoires with fewer than 30,000 or more than 120,000 public chains were left out of co-occurrence clustering, as were roughly five repertoires with anomalous nucleotide sharing. Imported from immuneACCESS, the table was reduced by TCRdb to in-frame sequences with V and J called. These copies leave out some clones; in studies compared against another copy, an unresolved V gene accounts for under half, and the cause of the remainder is not known. The V and J calls and the clone size are those of that table, but D and trimming were determined from the DNA. The sample table records about 210,000 clones; around 83% of these occur just once. The ten biggest clones cover 9.5% to 13% of the sample.

What the authors observed across the whole study: Because counts were too low, seventeen rarely observed V segments, including chromosome 9 orphons, were excluded from the earlier analysis of some 590 of the donors. A later analysis found that most CMV-associated TCR beta chains appeared HLA-restricted, with HLA associations seemingly driven largely by CMV exposure. Three of the identified cytomegalovirus-associated TCR beta chains were confirmed in vitro to be specific for cytomegalovirus antigens. Most TCR sequences were seen in very few donors, while some public TCRs were found in many individuals. Presence/absence analyses assumed roughly uniform sequencing depth across donors, an assumption that may not hold. This cohort had only TCR beta chains sequenced, and the lack of alpha or paired-chain data limited which features could be detected. Specific HLA alleles were associated with more than 15,000 TCR beta sequences at a false discovery rate of 0.05 in a later analysis. An earlier analysis of several hundred of the donors showed that most TCR beta V segments appeared in productive rearrangements either about 90% or about 30% of the time, which broadly matched IMGT annotations. Strong co-occurrence of HLA alleles, especially DR and DQ, made assigning TCR associations to individual alleles difficult. Correlated functional status among segregating V segments might be attributable to linkage disequilibrium, but an unknown experimental factor could not be ruled out. V-gene and J-gene trimming of TCR beta chains was associated with a missense DCLRE1C variant in a later genetic analysis, and the association was replicated in an independent cohort. The 87-base-pair reads could not distinguish some IMGT-functional V segments, including TRBV6-2 and TRBV6-3, so those segments were excluded. The sequencing pipeline was judged likely to have produced a cluster of highly shared sequence variants as a technical artifact. In a later genetic analysis, fewer N-insertions in productive TCRs were reported among donors in an Asian-associated ancestry cluster than the roughly 640-donor mean. For the cohort, immune exposure information was limited to CMV serostatus. A further reported finding was that TCR beta sequences accurately predicted the HLA-A and HLA-B alleles for most subjects in the first cohort. In both the original and validation cohorts, the classifier was reported to diagnose cytomegalovirus status with high specificity and sensitivity. The study gave a list of some 150 TCR beta chains associated with cytomegalovirus. In a later analysis, the rate of TCR association differed among HLA loci, with DRB1 alleles having the most associated TCRs and HLA-C alleles having the fewest. It was suggested by the authors that the approach could potentially be generalized to other disease states and immunological phenotypes. A later analysis found that HLA-associated TCR beta chains were more clonally expanded and had lower generation probabilities than equally common non-associated chains. In a later analysis, several top co-occurrence clusters were reported to appear linked to parvovirus B19, influenza, CMV and Epstein-Barr virus. HLA typing was unavailable for some donors at each locus, so association tests used only the typed subset.

The sample was PBMCs. Here the chain combines TRBV19 and TRBJ1-2; the D gene remains uncertain. The TCR comes from a woman aged 45-60 years in good health and CMV-seropositive. In nucleotides, the sequence is TGTGCCAGTAGTATTTCCGCAGTTAACTATGGCTACACCTTC. Its product reads: CASSISAVNYGYTF.